The sequence of this T cell receptor (beta chain) was determined in a study of CD8+ T cells in alopecia areata. Study conclusions and caveats: Under tofacitinib, numerous expanded lesional clonotypes remained detectable in scalp and blood.

A word on this clone: Its antigen is still unknown.

Treatment specified: oral pan-JAK inhibitor, 5-10 mg twice daily. J was trimmed by 13 bases and V by 4 bases; bases with no gene match: 11. Germline loops: CDR1 SGHRS, CDR2 YFSETQ. The CDR3 runs 14 residues. Extraction of RNA preceded its reverse transcription into cDNA, which served as the sequencing template. The assay was immunoSEQ multiplex PCR, and TCRdb's table has in-frame clones only and misses some. Here the sample spans 150,000 to 200,000 clones, around three fifths being singletons. This chain uses TRBV5-1 with TRBJ1-6; TRBD1 matches at 7 bases. This sequence originates from a human donor with alopecia areata. The material sequenced was CD4+ T cells sorted from blood, taken at week 24, from a patient treated with tofacitinib. This CDR3 reads CASSLGQNLVPLHF. CDR3 coding DNA: TGCGCCAGCAGCCTGGGACAGAATCTGGTCCCCCTCCACTTT. Variable domain in full (rest from reference TRBV5-1 and TRBJ1-6): KAGVTQTPRYLIKTRGQQVTLSCSPISGHRSVSWYQQTPGQGLQFLFEYFSETQRNKGNFPGRFSGRQFSNSRSEMNVSTLELGDSALYLCASSLGQNLVPLHFGNGTRLTVT.